These T cell receptor beta chains were read from a single sample in a study of T-cell reconstitution after alpha-beta-depleted transplantation in children. TCRdb re-called the PCR reads with MiXCR, one entry per CDR3 protein. The sample lists some 550,000 distinct CDR3 sequences, around 23% seen once, with 11% to 15% in the top ten. Specimen: PBMCs, mostly from graft donor cells, collected 360 days after TCRalphabeta/CD19-depleted stem cell transplant. The source is a boy under two years old who had a stem cell transplant for acute myeloid leukemia, so the T cells may come from the graft donor. Both conserved end residues are part of each CDR3. Fields, in order: CDR3 protein, CDR3 DNA, J gene, D gene, clone size, V gene. The D gene is left open where the match is weak. The size field is filled for only some rows; it gives once, few, many or a size class.

CSASQYQETQYF	TGCAGTGCTAGCCAGTACCAAGAGACCCAGTACTTC	TRBJ2-5	NA	NA	TRBV20-1
CASSYFPGQGITYNSPLHF	TGTGCCAGCAGTTACTTCCCCGGACAGGGGATAACTTATAATTCACCCCTCCACTTT	TRBJ1-6	TRBD1	many	TRBV6-2/TRBV6-3
CASSYVAGPYEQYF	TGTGCCAGCAGTTACGTAGCAGGACCCTACGAGCAGTACTTC	TRBJ2-7	NA	few	TRBV6-2/TRBV6-3
CASSDRQGADQPQHF	TGTGCCAGCAGTGATCGACAGGGAGCAGATCAGCCCCAGCATTTT	TRBJ1-5	TRBD1	NA	TRBV6-2/TRBV6-3
CASSNSGDPPQHF	TGTGCCAGCAGTAACTCAGGAGATCCGCCCCAGCATTTT	TRBJ1-5	NA	many	TRBV28
CSARGPATEAFF	TGCAGTGCTAGAGGCCCCGCGACCGAAGCTTTCTTT	TRBJ1-1	NA	NA	TRBV20-1
CSAQKGGPSYNSPLHF	TGCAGTGCACAGAAAGGGGGCCCCTCCTATAATTCACCCCTCCACTTT	TRBJ1-6	TRBD1	many	TRBV20-1
CASRQQGAGETQYF	TGTGCCAGCCGGCAGCAGGGGGCAGGAGAGACCCAGTACTTC	TRBJ2-5	TRBD1	NA	TRBV11-2
CASSFSSQGNTEAFF	TGTGCCAGCAGTTTCTCCTCGCAGGGGAACACTGAAGCTTTCTTT	TRBJ1-1	NA	NA	TRBV28
CASSSRRGYEQYF	TGTGCCAGCAGTTCCCGGCGGGGATACGAGCAGTACTTC	TRBJ2-7	NA	NA	TRBV12-3/TRBV12-4
CSVANGPTEAFF	TGCAGCGTTGCGAACGGGCCCACTGAAGCTTTCTTT	TRBJ1-1	NA	few	TRBV29-1
CSARDYGGGSPDTQYF	TGCAGTGCTAGAGATTACGGGGGGGGAAGCCCCGATACGCAGTATTTT	TRBJ2-3	TRBD2	NA	TRBV20-1
CAWSTPGTVPFGNEQFF	TGTGCCTGGAGTACGCCCGGGACAGTCCCCTTCGGGAATGAGCAGTTCTTC	TRBJ2-1	TRBD1	NA	TRBV30
CSARDWGQGADTQYF	TGCAGTGCTAGAGATTGGGGACAGGGGGCAGATACGCAGTATTTT	TRBJ2-3	TRBD1	many	TRBV20-1
CASQGQGLITGELFF	TGTGCCAGCCAGGGACAGGGTCTGATCACCGGGGAGCTGTTTTTT	TRBJ2-2	TRBD1	few	TRBV2
CATPSGGPPNEQFF	TGTGCCACGCCAAGCGGGGGGCCTCCCAATGAGCAGTTCTTC	TRBJ2-1	TRBD2	few	TRBV6-2/TRBV6-3
CASSVRGIAGTDTQYF	TGTGCCAGCAGCGTTCGGGGCATTGCCGGCACAGATACGCAGTATTTT	TRBJ2-3	NA	many	TRBV28
CSVDDREVLGEQFF	TGCAGCGTTGATGACAGGGAAGTATTGGGTGAGCAGTTCTTC	TRBJ2-1	TRBD1	many	TRBV29-1
CSVERRQGDYGYTF	TGCAGCGTTGAAAGGAGACAGGGGGACTATGGCTACACCTTC	TRBJ1-2	TRBD1	many	TRBV29-1
CASSHQAPNTEAFF	TGTGCCAGCTCACATCAGGCGCCGAACACTGAAGCTTTCTTT	TRBJ1-1	NA	few	TRBV18
CASKMTLTEAFF	TGTGCCAGCAAGATGACACTCACTGAAGCTTTCTTT	TRBJ1-1	NA	NA	TRBV7-9
CASSFGTSGEGPYNEQFF	TGTGCCAGCAGTTTCGGGACTAGCGGGGAGGGGCCCTACAATGAGCAGTTCTTC	TRBJ2-1	TRBD2	NA	TRBV6-5
CASSPSGSGGTDEQFF	TGTGCCAGCAGCCCCAGTGGGAGCGGGGGTACCGATGAGCAGTTCTTC	TRBJ2-1	TRBD2	many	TRBV7-9
CASSSTGRSSTDTQYF	TGTGCCAGCAGTTCAACAGGGAGGTCCAGCACAGATACGCAGTATTTT	TRBJ2-3	NA	few	TRBV6-5
CASRPWGTREETQYF	TGTGCCAGCAGGCCGTGGGGGACAAGGGAAGAGACCCAGTACTTC	TRBJ2-5	NA	many	TRBV27
CATSRGAGPYEQYF	TGTGCCACCAGCAGAGGGGCGGGGCCCTACGAGCAGTACTTC	TRBJ2-7	NA	NA	TRBV15